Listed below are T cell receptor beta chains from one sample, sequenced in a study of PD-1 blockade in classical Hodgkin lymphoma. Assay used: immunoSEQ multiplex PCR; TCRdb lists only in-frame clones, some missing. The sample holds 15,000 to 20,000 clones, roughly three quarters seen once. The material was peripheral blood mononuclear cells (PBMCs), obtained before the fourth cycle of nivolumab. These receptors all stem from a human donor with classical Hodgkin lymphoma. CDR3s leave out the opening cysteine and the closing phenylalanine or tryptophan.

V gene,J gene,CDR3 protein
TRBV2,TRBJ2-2,ASTWDRAANTGELF
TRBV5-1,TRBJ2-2,ASSLQGLNTGELF
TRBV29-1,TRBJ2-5,SVGGNQETQY
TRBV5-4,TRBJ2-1,ASSLGPGKQF
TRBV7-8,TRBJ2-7,ASSLTSSRLGLHSYEQY
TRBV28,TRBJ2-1,ASRVAGVYNEQF
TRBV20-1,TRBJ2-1,SARGLGEQF
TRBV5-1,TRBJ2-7,ASGGQGAQGSEQY
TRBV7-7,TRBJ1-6,ASTKPGASSYNSPLH
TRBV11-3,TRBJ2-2,ASSLVGTGGAGELF
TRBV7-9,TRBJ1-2,ASSPLGIQDDYGYT
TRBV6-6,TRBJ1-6,ASRGIERGWNSPLH
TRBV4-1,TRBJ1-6,ASSQDLGGGIISPLH
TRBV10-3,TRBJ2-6,ATWRSGANVLT
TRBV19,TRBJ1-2,ASIDGNYGYT
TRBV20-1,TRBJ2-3,SARVTDTQY
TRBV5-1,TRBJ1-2,ASSFGGAGGYT
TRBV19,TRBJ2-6,ASTIPGQGTSGANVLT
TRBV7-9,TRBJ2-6,ASSPGTGSPFSGANVLT
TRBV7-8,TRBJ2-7,ASGLAGGEQY
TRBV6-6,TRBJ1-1,ASRAGLGTEAF
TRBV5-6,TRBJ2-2,ASSFTARETGELF
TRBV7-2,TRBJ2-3,ASSLGRQNTDTQY
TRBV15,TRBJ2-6,ATSGPRAPGVRGANVLT
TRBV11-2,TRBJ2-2,ASSLRTSGNTGELF
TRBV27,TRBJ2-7,ASSLYLAGFYEQY